Presented here are 15 T cell receptor beta chains from one specimen sequenced in a study of blood T cells in healthy people across ages. Through a sample-barcoded 5' primer and a J-beta primer mix, a second PCR was run for roughly 7 to 11 cycles. TCRdb redid the calling of the 5' RACE reads with MiXCR, one entry per CDR3 protein. This sample carries hundreds of thousands of distinct CDR3 sequences, over 40% of them seen once, and the ten largest clones take approximately 13%. Sequencing used blood. These receptors were obtained from a woman of 80 years or more in good health.

This clonotype was counted a few times. The gene calls are TRBV15 and TRBJ2-7, with D unclear. Matching the DNA end better, TRBJ2-5 makes the J call doubtful. Germline CDR1 LNHNV, CDR2 YYDKDF (reference sequence). CDR3 length: 13 amino acids. The CDR3 DNA reads as TGTGCCACCAGCAGAGCTAGTTTAGAGACCCAGTACTTC. It translates to CATSRASLETQYF.

This clonotype showed up many times. This chain joins TRBV11-1 and TRBJ2-1; D not certain. This CDR3 has 15 amino acids. The ends were cut back, 5 bases at V and 3 bases at J, with 14 bases in the middle. CDR1 is SGHAT and CDR2 is FQDESV in the germline V gene (reference sequence). CDR3 loop: CASSPQAQLYNEQFF. DNA for the CDR3: TGTGCCAGCAGCCCGCAGGCCCAACTCTACAATGAGCAGTTCTTC.

As regards this clonotype: A read error may account for a junction end that differs from germline. The J gene is TRBJ2-7, the V gene TRBV12-3 or TRBV12-4; either TRBD1 or TRBD2 may supply D (5 bases each). This CDR3 region has 13 residues. The CDR3 sequence is CASSTKAGTEQYF. As DNA, the CDR3 is TGCGCCAGCAGTACAAAGGCAGGGACCGAGCAGTACTTC.

The chain employs TRBV20-1 and TRBJ1-2; 9 nucleotides match TRBD1. The trim removed 4 bases at V and 6 bases at J, leaving 6 bases unmatched. CDR3 length: 13 amino acids. In germline, CDR1 is DFQATT, CDR2 SNEGSKA (reference sequence). The chain's CDR3 is CSAKAWDRDGYTF. The CDR3 nucleotides read TGCAGTGCTAAAGCTTGGGACAGGGATGGCTACACCTTC.

This chain joins TRBV20-1 and TRBJ2-3, with 13 bases fitting TRBD2. Trimming removed 6 bases from V and 8 bases from J; junction bases left unmatched: 14. CDR3 size: 16 residues. CDR1 and CDR2 (germline): DFQATT, SNEGSKA (reference sequence). CDR3 loop: CSAGLAGAPGSGTQYF. The CDR3 DNA sequence: TGCAGTGCCGGACTAGCGGGGGCTCCCGGGAGTGGTACGCAGTATTTT.

The table lists this clonotype with many counts. The chain is built from TRBV3-1 and TRBJ1-5; the D gene is possibly TRBD1 (6 bases). The CDR3 loop spans 15 amino acids. Germline loops: CDR1 LGHDT, CDR2 YNNKEL (reference sequence). Trimming left V 1 base short and J 1 base short, with 8 bases between. The CDR3 nucleotides are TGTGCCAGCAGCCAAGGGGGGGCCAGCAATCAGCCCCAGCATTTT. Its translation is CASSQGGASNQPQHF.

The genes are TRBV29-1 and TRBJ2-1; no clear D gene. Trimming pared 1 base from V and 0 bases from J, leaving 10 bases between. The V gene's germline CDR1 is SQVTM and CDR2 ANQGSEA. The CDR3 is made up of 15 amino acids. Written as DNA, the CDR3 is TGCAGCGTTGAAGGAGCCTTAAGCTCCTACAATGAGCAGTTCTTC. Translating gives CSVEGALSSYNEQFF.

Ten or more counts support this clonotype. The genes are TRBV27 and TRBJ2-1; the match to TRBD1 covers 9 bases. The V gene's germline CDR1 is MNHEY and CDR2 SMNVEV (reference sequence). The CDR3 consists of 17 residues. Trimming at V came to 2 bases and at J to 8 bases, leaving 13 bases not matched to a gene. The CDR3 region has the DNA TGTGCCAGCAGTTTAAGGGTACCGGGACAGGGAGGGGATGAGCAGTTCTTC. This encodes CASSLRVPGQGGDEQFF.

On this clonotype itself: Its ends do not fully match the called genes, so a read error is possible. The DNA of the CDR3 is TGTGCCAGCAGGGGGGACAGGGGTAAGCACACTAAAGCTTTCTTT. Protein sequence: CASRGDRGKHTKAFF. This chain links TRBV25-1 with TRBJ1-1, with 10 bases matching TRBD1. Germline assignment: CDR1 MGHDK and CDR2 SYGVNS. The CDR3 runs 15 residues.

About this clonotype: Compared with germline, one end of the junction differs, possibly owing to a read error. V usage is TRBV29-1 and J usage is TRBJ2-3; D is possibly TRBD1 or TRBD2 (6 bases each). Germline V gene data show CDR1 as SQVTM and CDR2 as ANQGSEA. The CDR3 extends over 14 amino acids. CDR3 coding DNA: TGCAGCGTGACATCGGGGGCTAGTACAGATGCGCAGTATTTT. Translation: CSVTSGASTDAQYF.

The chain joins TRBV7-2 to TRBJ1-4; tentative D call: TRBD1 (5 bases). CDR3 length: 13 residues. Germline V gives CDR1 SGHTA, CDR2 FQGNSA. Trimming removed 1 base at V and 9 bases at J, with 9 bases between. The CDR3 DNA follows: TGTGCCAGCAGCTTAGAACAGGCCCAAAAACTGTTTTTT. As protein: CASSLEQAQKLFF.

This clonotype was observed a single time. With a much larger clone just one base away, this may be a read error. V is TRBV28 and J is TRBJ2-7, with 8 bases matching TRBD1. CDR3 length equals 14 residues. CDR1 and CDR2 (germline): MDHEN, SYDVKM. The CDR3 sequence: CAGSPPTGAYEQYF. DNA of the CDR3: TGTGCCGGCAGTCCCCCGACAGGGGCGTACGAGCAGTACTTC.

The chain couples TRBV18 to TRBJ2-2; D is possibly TRBD2 (5 bases). The CDR3 loop spans 18 amino acids. CDR1 and CDR2 from the germline V gene are KGHSH and LQKENI. V lost 2 bases, J lost 0 bases, and 16 bases lay in between. DNA for the CDR3: TGTGCCAGCTCACCAGGAACATTTGGCGGGCCGAACACCGGGGAGCTGTTTTTT. This encodes CASSPGTFGGPNTGELFF.

The chain employs TRBV3-1 and TRBJ1-2; D is undetermined. The CDR3 sequence is 17 residues long. Germline-derived CDR1 and CDR2 are LGHDT and YNNKEL (reference sequence). Trimming took 4 bases from V and 8 from J, leaving 26 bases between them. Here the CDR3 DNA reads TGTGCCAGCAGCCCAGAGATGGTACCACACGGAAGTTACGGCTACACCTTC. Translating it yields CASSPEMVPHGSYGYTF.

In its sample, this clonotype was seen many times. The chain is built from TRBV2 and TRBJ1-6, with D maybe TRBD1 (5 bases). The CDR3 runs 16 residues. Trimming stripped 3 bases from V and 0 bases from J, with 9 bases between. The germline V gene has CDR1 SNHLY and CDR2 FYNNEI. The CDR3 here is CASSEGESSYNSPLHF. The CDR3 DNA sequence: TGTGCCAGCAGTGAGGGGGAAAGCTCCTATAATTCACCCCTCCACTTT.